This T cell receptor beta chain is from a study of T cells in Graves' hyperthyroidism and ophthalmopathy. This clonotype was counted many times. This CDR3 is built from 16 residues. CDR1 SGHAT and CDR2 FQNNGV come from the germline V gene. The V end was cut by 5 bases, the J end by 9 bases, with 26 bases between. From RNA transcripts, TCR beta CDR3 regions were amplified. The study used the HTBI primer set for a first-round RT-PCR of the TCR CDR3. Via MiXCR, TCRdb re-called the multiplex PCR reads, giving one row per CDR3 protein. This table has around 420,000 distinct CDR3 sequences, about 15% appearing once.

The specimen was blood. This chain uses TRBV11-2 with TRBJ2-7, with D possibly being TRBD2 (6 bases). The TCR originated in a woman between 18 and 30 years old with Graves' hyperthyroidism. The chain's CDR3 is CASSPRAGFGAVRQYF. CDR3 DNA: TGTGCCAGCAGCCCCCGGGCGGGGTTTGGGGCCGTCAGGCAGTACTTC. The complete variable domain, with remaining parts taken from reference TRBV11-2 and TRBJ2-7, reads EAGVAQSPRYKIIEKRQSVAFWCNPISGHATLYWYQQILGQGPKLLIQFQNNGVVDDSQLPKDRFSAERLKGVDSTLKIQPAKLEDSAVYLCASSPRAGFGAVRQYFGPGTRLTVT.